The 22 T cell receptor beta chains listed next were all sequenced from one sample in a study of blood T cell repertoires in COVID-19. The data were produced by immunoSEQ multiplex PCR, yet TCRdb's version contains in-frame clones alone and is incomplete. The sample includes 200,000 to 250,000 clones, approximately 80% of them seen just once. The source material was peripheral blood. Every receptor here comes from a woman of 80 years or more with active or convalescent COVID-19.

V gene TRBV6-2 or TRBV6-3 combines with J gene TRBJ2-6; D remains ambiguous. The CDR3 length is 14 residues. V was clipped by 2 bases and J by 2 bases, with 4 bases between them. Germline values: CDR1 MNHEY, CDR2 SVGEGT. The CDR3 region has the DNA TGTGCCAGCAGTTACACACCTGGGGCCAACGTCCTGACTTTC. The encoded protein is CASSYTPGANVLTF.

V usage is TRBV23-1 and J usage is TRBJ2-7, with 10 nucleotides matching TRBD2. TRBV23-1 carries the ORF label, with uncertain function. This CDR3 has 21 amino acids. Germline trimming cut 1 base from V and 1 base from J; bases unmatched to any gene: 19. In DNA form, the CDR3 reads TGCGCCAGCAGTCAATACGTCGGGGTTTCGGGACTAGCGACGCGATCCTACGAGCAGTACTTC. It encodes CASSQYVGVSGLATRSYEQYF.

The V call is TRBV3-1 (or the pseudogene TRBV3-2), the J call TRBJ2-1; no firm D call. Trimming left V 4 bases short and J 1 base short, with 11 bases between. Germline CDR1 is LGHDT and CDR2 is YNNKEL (reference sequence). This CDR3 has 15 amino acids. CDR3 residues: CASSRYSHSYNEQFF. The CDR3 nucleotides are TGTGCCAGCAGCCGTTACAGCCATTCCTACAATGAGCAGTTCTTC.

The V call is TRBV12-5, the J call TRBJ2-5; TRBD1 agrees at 9 bases. Trimming took 4 bases from V and 4 from J; bases not matched to a gene: 1. The CDR3 length is 13 residues. CDR1 is LGHNT and CDR2 is FRNRAP in the germline V gene. CDR3 region: CASGSGQGETQYF. For the CDR3, the DNA is TGTGCTAGTGGTTCGGGACAGGGAGAGACCCAGTACTTC.

CDR3 sequence (DNA): TGTGCCACCAACCCGGGACAGGGGTTCGATGAGCAGTTCTTC. This gives the protein CATNPGQGFDEQFF. The V and J genes are TRBV24-1 and TRBJ2-1; 10 bases match TRBD1. The V gene end was trimmed by 8 bases and the J gene end by 8 bases; junction bases not matched to a gene: 8. Germline V gives CDR1 KGHDR, CDR2 SFDVKD. CDR3 length: 14 amino acids.

For this clone: At one end the junction does not follow the germline gene, possibly because of a read error. Other DNA sequences in this specimen translate into the identical CDR3. V gene TRBV28 combines with J gene TRBJ2-7; 12 bases align to TRBD1. The V gene's germline CDR1 is MDHEN and CDR2 SYDVKM. The length of the CDR3 is 15 residues. The CDR3 DNA reads as TGTGCCAGCAGTTTCGGGGGGACAGGGGGCTACGAGCAGTATTTC. Protein sequence: CASSFGGTGGYEQYF.

This chain joins TRBV19 and TRBJ2-4, with 12 bases fitting TRBD2. The J segment lost 4 bases and the V segment lost 8 bases, leaving 6 bases of the junction unmatched. Germline V gene lookup returns CDR1 LNHDA and CDR2 SQIVND (reference sequence). The CDR3 has 15 residues. The chain's CDR3 is CASHLTSGGKNIQYF. For the CDR3, the DNA is TGTGCCAGTCACCTGACTAGCGGGGGTAAAAACATTCAGTACTTC.

The chain combines TRBV2 with TRBJ2-5; 9 bases are a match to TRBD2. CDR3 size: 15 residues. CDR1 SNHLY and CDR2 FYNNEI come from the germline V gene. The trim removed 9 bases at V and 3 bases at J, leaving 11 bases unmatched. The chain's CDR3 is CARSGQLAGEETQYF. The CDR3 bases are TGTGCCAGATCCGGACAATTAGCGGGGGAAGAGACCCAGTACTTC.

The J gene is TRBJ1-6, the V gene TRBV7-2, with 7 bases matching TRBD1. Germline loops: CDR1 SGHTA, CDR2 FQGNSA. Losses at the gene ends were 4 bases for V and 6 bases for J; bases not matched to a gene: 6. CDR3 size: 15 residues. CDR3 bases: TGTGCCAGCAGCTCTTGGACAGGCGGTAATTCACCCCTCCACTTT. Protein product: CASSSWTGGNSPLHF.

The J gene is TRBJ2-7, the V gene TRBV5-4; D possibly corresponds to TRBD2 (6 bases). The V and J ends lost 5 bases and 1 base respectively, with 10 bases between them. The CDR3 is 13 amino acids. Per germline, CDR1 SGHNT and CDR2 YYREEE (reference sequence). CDR3 protein: CASRPGGSYEQYF. The CDR3 DNA reads as TGTGCCAGCAGACCCGGGGGTTCCTACGAGCAGTACTTC.

V gene TRBV11-1 combines with J gene TRBJ2-7; TRBD2 agrees at 9 bases. CDR1 is SGHAT, CDR2 FQDESV, per germline (reference sequence). J gave up 2 bases and V 2 bases, and 7 bases lay outside the gene matches. The CDR3 length is 16 residues. CDR3 DNA: TGTGCCAGCAGCTTATGGCGGGGGGGCCAGACCTACGAGCAGTACTTC. Protein product: CASSLWRGGQTYEQYF. Based on the CDR3 plus reference TRBV11-1 and TRBJ2-7, the full variable domain is EAEVAQSPRYKITEKSQAVAFWCDPISGHATLYWYRQILGQGPELLVQFQDESVVDDSQLPKDRFSAERLKGVDSTLKIQPAELGDSAMYLCASSLWRGGQTYEQYFGPGTRLTVT.

This rearrangement joins TRBV15 to TRBJ2-1, with 9 bases fitting TRBD2. Germline CDR1 LNHNV, CDR2 YYDKDF (reference sequence). J lost 8 bases, V lost 2 bases, and 13 bases had no gene match. This CDR3 is built from 17 residues. In DNA form, the CDR3 reads TGTGCCACCAGCAGATTACCCGTAGCGGGAGAGGCCGATGAGCAGTTCTTC. Protein product: CATSRLPVAGEADEQFF.

This sequence joins TRBV7-2 and TRBJ2-1; 12 nucleotides line up with TRBD2. CDR1 and CDR2 from the germline V gene are SGHTA and FQGNSA. The CDR3 runs to 17 residues. With V trimmed by 4 bases and J by 2 bases, 6 bases remained unmatched. Here the CDR3 reads CASSSRLAGAPYNEQFF. CDR3 coding DNA: TGTGCCAGCAGCTCGCGACTAGCGGGAGCCCCCTACAATGAGCAGTTCTTC.

CDR3 sequence (DNA): TGCGCCAGCAGCGTTTGGACAGCAAACACTGAAGCTTTCTTT. Translated, it gives CASSVWTANTEAFF. The J gene is TRBJ1-1, the V gene TRBV5-1; weak D call: TRBD1 (6 bases). The length of the CDR3 is 14 residues. V was pared by 4 bases and J by 2 bases, with 12 bases between. Per the germline V gene, CDR1 is SGHRS and CDR2 is YFSETQ.

The genes are TRBV18 and TRBJ2-6, with D uncertain. CDR1 is KGHSH, CDR2 LQKENI, per germline. V lost 3 bases to trimming and J lost 0 bases, with 12 bases between them. The CDR3 loop spans 17 amino acids. The CDR3 region is CASSPWAATSGANVLTF. The CDR3 coding sequence is TGTGCCAGCTCACCTTGGGCCGCGACCTCTGGGGCCAACGTCCTGACTTTC.

Only one count was recorded for this clone. The chain employs TRBV5-8 and TRBJ2-1, with a weak D call TRBD2 (5 bases). V was trimmed by 0 bases and J by 4 bases, leaving 17 bases between them. CDR1 is SGHTS, CDR2 YDEGEE, per germline. This CDR3 contains 17 residues. The CDR3 region has the DNA TGTGCCAGCAGCTTGGCCGGGAACTCCGGACCTTACAATGAGCAGTTCTTC. Protein: CASSLAGNSGPYNEQFF.

V and J are TRBV7-3 and TRBJ2-3, with 12 bases lining up with TRBD2. V gave up 4 bases and J gave up 5 bases; unmatched junction bases: 10. The germline V gene has CDR1 SGHTA and CDR2 FQGTGA. CDR3 length: 17 amino acids. This CDR3 reads CASSYDPSGRGGDTQYF. CDR3 DNA sequence: TGTGCCAGCAGCTACGACCCTAGCGGGAGGGGTGGAGATACGCAGTATTTT.

The chain uses TRBV11-3 and TRBJ2-7; unclear D gene. The V end lost 1 base, the J end lost 3 bases, and 7 bases lay between the germline ends. Germline lookup yields CDR1 SGHNT and CDR2 YENEEA. The CDR3 has 13 amino acids. The CDR3 sequence is CASSLGGVYEQYF. The CDR3, as DNA: TGTGCCAGCAGCTTAGGCGGAGTCTACGAGCAGTACTTC. The whole variable domain, filled in from reference TRBV11-3 and TRBJ2-7, reads EAGVVQSPRYKIIEKKQPVAFWCNPISGHNTLYWYLQNLGQGPELLIRYENEEAVDDSQLPKDRFSAERLKGVDSTLKIQPAELGDSAVYLCASSLGGVYEQYFGPGTRLTVT.

A single count supports this clone. The chain joins TRBV28 to TRBJ2-1; a possible D gene is TRBD1 (5 bases). CDR1 and CDR2 (germline): MDHEN, SYDVKM. This CDR3 spans 15 amino acids. Trimming took 5 bases from V and 6 from J, leaving 17 bases between them. The CDR3 region has the DNA TGTGCCAGCAGTCGTTCAGGGTCTCCGACCAATGAGCAGTTCTTC. Translation gives CASSRSGSPTNEQFF.

V gene TRBV5-1 combines with J gene TRBJ1-6; 7 bases agree with TRBD1. The germline gives CDR1 SGHRS, CDR2 YFSETQ. This CDR3 is 13 amino acids long. The J segment lost 8 bases and the V segment lost 4 bases, leaving 3 bases of the junction unmatched. CDR3 loop: CASSIGQDSPLHF. The CDR3 bases are TGCGCCAGCAGCATCGGACAGGATTCACCCCTCCACTTT.

The chain recombines TRBV7-9 with TRBJ2-5; TRBD1 matches at 7 bases. The CDR3 has 14 amino acids. Germline V gene lookup returns CDR1 SEHNR and CDR2 FQNEAQ (reference sequence). The ends lost 5 bases at V and 2 bases at J; junction bases unmatched: 5. The CDR3 DNA reads as TGTGCCAGCAGCGTAAGGGGGCCTCAAGAGACCCAGTACTTC. Translation: CASSVRGPQETQYF.

J is TRBJ2-7 and V is TRBV28; TRBD1 aligns across 10 bases. The trim removed 3 bases at V and 6 bases at J, leaving 11 bases unmatched. CDR1 and CDR2 from the germline V gene are MDHEN and SYDVKM. There are 16 residues in the CDR3. In DNA, the CDR3 is TGTGCCAGCAGTTTGATTACAGGGACAGGGGTTGGCGAGCAGTACTTC. Its translation: CASSLITGTGVGEQYF.